One and the same sample provided the 22 T cell receptor beta chains below, sequenced in a study of T cells expressing NK-cell markers. TCRdb processed the 5' RACE reads again and assigns one entry to each CDR3 protein, with no DNA. This sample contains about 400,000 distinct CDR3 sequences. Sequencing was performed on blood T cells: a sorted CD56 or NKG2C T cell subset, CD4+ or CD8+ T cells, or bulk PBMC T cells (not recorded which). Receptor source: a woman in her fifties or sixties in good health.

This chain uses TRBV7-3 with TRBJ2-2. The CDR3 totals 14 residues. Germline CDR1 is SGHTA and CDR2 is FQGTGA. CDR3 protein: CASSLTPFAGELFF. The entire variable domain, with the rest obtained from reference TRBV7-3 and TRBJ2-2, is as follows: GAGVSQTPSNKVTEKGKYVELRCDPISGHTALYWYRQSLGQGPEFLIYFQGTGAADDSGLPNDRFFAVRPEGSVSTLKIQRTERGDSAVYLCASSLTPFAGELFFGEGSRLTVL.

The chain employs TRBV20-1 and TRBJ2-1; TCRdb lists TRBD2, though no DNA is available to test this call. The length of the CDR3 is 11 residues. The germline gives CDR1 DFQATT, CDR2 SNEGSKA (reference sequence). This chain's CDR3 is CSSRKGNEQFF.

The chain joins TRBV10-2 to TRBJ2-1. The V gene's germline CDR1 is WSHSY and CDR2 SAAADI. This CDR3 is built from 17 residues. CDR3 in amino acids: CASSEPGRPSSYNEQFF.

This chain links TRBV5-1 with TRBJ1-5; TCRdb gives TRBD1 as the D gene, but with no DNA this cannot be confirmed. The CDR3 extends over 17 amino acids. In germline, CDR1 is SGHRS, CDR2 YFSETQ. The CDR3 here is CASSQGGGQQRNQPQHF.

The chain uses TRBV4-2 and TRBJ2-7; TCRdb's D call, TRBD2, is unchecked because there is no DNA. The germline V gene has CDR1 LGHNA and CDR2 YNFKEQ. CDR3 size: 16 residues. CDR3 protein: CASSSLSSGYTPEQYF.

V gene TRBV20-1 combines with J gene TRBJ1-1; checking the TCRdb D call of TRBD1 is not possible without DNA. The CDR3 has 16 residues. The germline V gene has CDR1 DFQATT and CDR2 SNEGSKA (reference sequence). The CDR3 spells CSARDTGGGPTTEAFF.

The chain is built from TRBV5-1 and TRBJ2-7. Germline V gene sequence: CDR1 SGHRS, CDR2 YFSETQ. The CDR3 consists of 14 residues. Here the CDR3 reads CASSLNQGSYEQYF.

The V and J genes are TRBV29-1 and TRBJ1-1; TCRdb picks TRBD1, but there is no DNA to check that call. Germline CDR1 and CDR2: SQVTM and ANQGSEA. CDR3 length: 13 residues. The CDR3 loop reads CSATWGGDTEAFF. Full variable domain (remainder filled in from reference TRBV29-1 and TRBJ1-1): SAVISQKPSRDICQRGTSLTIQCQVDSQVTMMFWYRQQPGQSLTLIATANQGSEATYESGFVIDKFPISRPNLTFSTLTVSNMSPEDSSIYLCSATWGGDTEAFFGQGTRLTVV.

The chain employs TRBV15 and TRBJ2-3. The germline V gene has CDR1 LNHNV and CDR2 YYDKDF (reference sequence). The CDR3 loop spans 13 amino acids. The CDR3 reads CATSRDRPNTQYF.

The chain couples TRBV2 to TRBJ2-7. Germline assignment: CDR1 SNHLY and CDR2 FYNNEI. The CDR3 runs to 12 residues. CDR3 sequence reads: CASLSAPDEQYF.

V is TRBV12-3 or TRBV12-4 and J is TRBJ1-5; the D gene TCRdb calls, TRBD1, cannot be checked with no DNA. The length of the CDR3 is 15 residues. CDR3 sequence: CASSLYQAPNQPQHF.

This sequence joins TRBV5-1 and TRBJ2-5; TCRdb designates TRBD1, a call that cannot be tested without DNA. Germline lookup yields CDR1 SGHRS and CDR2 YFSETQ. There are 13 residues in the CDR3. CDR3 residues: CASSGAEQETQYF.

This chain uses TRBV5-5 with TRBJ2-2; TCRdb's D call of TRBD1 is untestable without DNA. Germline CDR1 reads SGHKS; CDR2 reads YYEKEE (reference sequence). The CDR3 covers 18 residues. The CDR3: CASSWGARDPANTGELFF.

The rearrangement links TRBV5-5 to TRBJ1-1. The CDR3 spans 14 residues. CDR1 and CDR2 (germline): SGHKS, YYEKEE (reference sequence). CDR3 sequence: CAEARGPMDTEAFF. Based on the CDR3 plus reference TRBV5-5 and TRBJ1-1, the full variable domain is DAGVTQSPTHLIKTRGQQVTLRCSPISGHKSVSWYQQVLGQGPQFIFQYYEKEERGRGNFPDRFSARQFPNYSSELNVNALLLGDSALYLCAEARGPMDTEAFFGQGTRLTVV.

The genes are TRBV29-1 and TRBJ1-2; as DNA is missing, the TRBD1 call by TCRdb cannot be tested. Looked up from germline, CDR1 is SQVTM and CDR2 is ANQGSEA. The CDR3 is 13 residues long. The CDR3 protein is CSVLPGQKIGYTF.

The chain links TRBV11-3 to TRBJ1-6. Germline assignment: CDR1 SGHNT and CDR2 YENEEA. The CDR3 length is 13 residues. The CDR3 loop is CASSPRSYSPLHF.

V is TRBV24-1 and J is TRBJ2-2; TCRdb's D gene call, TRBD1, goes unchecked for lack of DNA. The CDR3 runs 14 residues. Germline CDR1 reads KGHDR; CDR2 reads SFDVKD. CDR3 residues: CATEGTPNTGELFF.

The chain combines TRBV5-5 with TRBJ1-5; TCRdb picks TRBD1, but there is no DNA to check that call. The germline CDR1 and CDR2 sequences are SGHKS and YYEKEE (reference sequence). CDR3 length equals 14 residues. The CDR3 protein is CASSSGWGNQPQHF.

This chain links TRBV20-1 with TRBJ2-4; the TCRdb call, TRBD2, lacks DNA for checking. The CDR3 runs to 13 residues. Germline V gene data show CDR1 as DFQATT and CDR2 as SNEGSKA (reference sequence). The CDR3 spells CSALEGAKNIQYF.

This chain joins TRBV2 and TRBJ2-5; there is no DNA to check the TCRdb D call of TRBD1. CDR3 length equals 12 residues. Germline V CDR1 and CDR2: SNHLY, FYNNEI. The CDR3 sequence is CASGPQGETQYF.

This chain uses TRBV20-1 with TRBJ1-2. The CDR3 sequence is 11 residues long. CDR1 is DFQATT and CDR2 is SNEGSKA in the germline V gene (reference sequence). CDR3 loop: CQVGGHHGYTF.

This chain joins TRBV5-1 and TRBJ2-1. The CDR3 is 12 amino acids. Germline lookup yields CDR1 SGHRS and CDR2 YFSETQ. This CDR3 reads CASSLSGNEQFF.